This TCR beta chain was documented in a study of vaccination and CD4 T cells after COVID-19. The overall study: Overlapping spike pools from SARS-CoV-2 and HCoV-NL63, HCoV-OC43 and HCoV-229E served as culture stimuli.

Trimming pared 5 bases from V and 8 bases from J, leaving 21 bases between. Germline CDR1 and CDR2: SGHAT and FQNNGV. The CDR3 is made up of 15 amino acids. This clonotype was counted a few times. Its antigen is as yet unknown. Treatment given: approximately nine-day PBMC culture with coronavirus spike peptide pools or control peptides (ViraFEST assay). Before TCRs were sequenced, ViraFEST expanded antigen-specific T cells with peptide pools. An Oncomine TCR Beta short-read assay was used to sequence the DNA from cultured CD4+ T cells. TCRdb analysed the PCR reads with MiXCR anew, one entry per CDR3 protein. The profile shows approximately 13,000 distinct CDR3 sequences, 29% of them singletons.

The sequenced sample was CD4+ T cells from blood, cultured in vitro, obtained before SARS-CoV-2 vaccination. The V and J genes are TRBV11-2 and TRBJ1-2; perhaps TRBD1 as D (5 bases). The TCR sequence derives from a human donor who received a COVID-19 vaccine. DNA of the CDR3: TGTGCCAGCAGCCCTAGACAGAGGCGATTGGGGGGCTACACCTTC. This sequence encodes CASSPRQRRLGGYTF.